This T cell receptor beta chain was recovered during a study of blood T cell repertoires in COVID-19 (TCRdb year 2020). Notes on the research overall: Samples covering the acute and convalescent phases of COVID-19 were provided by collaborators in the United States, Italy and Spain. Where available, HLA class I and class II types were taken from metadata supplied by the sample provider and were not determined by assay-based typing. The prospective study material was composed of cDNA or gDNA derived from T cells, B-cell-depleted T cells, or PBMCs. The repertoires were released in a freely available public database intended as a resource for research on the immune response to SARS-CoV-2. Samples were obtained from the ongoing ImmuneRACE study (first 160 participants) and from about 1,300 subjects provided by 6 global collaborators. Subjects who had been exposed to COVID-19, were actively infected with it, or had recovered from it provided the deeply sampled blood TCRbeta repertoires that made up the dataset. The sample metadata nearly always contained a de-identified subject ID, COVID-19 status, age in years and sex.

Overall study outcomes, separate from this receptor: The amount of clinical and demographic metadata varied by source and participant and was provided uncurated.

Compared with germline, V lacks 3 bases and J lacks 1 base; bases without a gene match: 4. Including the terminal cysteine and phenylalanine, the CDR3 comprises 16 residues. Of the read, only the CDR3 DNA is kept; its 48 bases are in frame from base 1. CDR1 SNHLY and CDR2 FYNNEI were looked up in the germline V gene. Turning to this clone: Its antigen remains unidentified. The record has no base qualities; no much larger clone is one base away. The sample has other DNA sequences that encode this CDR3 too.

The immunoSEQ Assay, a bias-controlled multiplex PCR, was used to amplify TCRbeta CDR3 regions from genomic DNA. The source study handled its data this way. Within the assay, amplification of reference gene primers was used to estimate how many nucleated cells each sample contained. To quantify the absolute abundance of each unique TCRbeta CDR3 rearrangement, sequence reads were collapsed and filtered. For each sample, productive Simpson clonality was calculated as the square root of Simpson's diversity index across productive rearrangements. TCRdb limited this immuneACCESS table to in-frame rearrangements with V and J called. A share of clones is missing; checked studies link under half to unresolved V genes, and the rest is unexplained. From that table come the V and J calls and clone size; the DNA was used to work out D and trimming. Within this sample are about 74,000 clones, with more than 75% of them counted one time only. The top ten clonotypes cover roughly 15% of the sample.

Each collaborating institution followed its own protocols to collect whole blood in K2EDTA tubes. For TCRbeta analysis, collaborators shipped samples in one of three forms: frozen whole blood, isolated PBMCs, or DNA extracted from either of those sample types. The chain is encoded by TRBV2 joined to TRBJ2-3; 10 of the junction bases match TRBD2. Sequencing used peripheral blood. This sequence was found in a human donor in a cohort sampled during active COVID-19. The nucleotide sequence is given as TGTGCCAGCAGTGATCCGGGGACTAGCGGCACAGATACGCAGTATTTT. The encoded protein is CASSDPGTSGTDTQYF.